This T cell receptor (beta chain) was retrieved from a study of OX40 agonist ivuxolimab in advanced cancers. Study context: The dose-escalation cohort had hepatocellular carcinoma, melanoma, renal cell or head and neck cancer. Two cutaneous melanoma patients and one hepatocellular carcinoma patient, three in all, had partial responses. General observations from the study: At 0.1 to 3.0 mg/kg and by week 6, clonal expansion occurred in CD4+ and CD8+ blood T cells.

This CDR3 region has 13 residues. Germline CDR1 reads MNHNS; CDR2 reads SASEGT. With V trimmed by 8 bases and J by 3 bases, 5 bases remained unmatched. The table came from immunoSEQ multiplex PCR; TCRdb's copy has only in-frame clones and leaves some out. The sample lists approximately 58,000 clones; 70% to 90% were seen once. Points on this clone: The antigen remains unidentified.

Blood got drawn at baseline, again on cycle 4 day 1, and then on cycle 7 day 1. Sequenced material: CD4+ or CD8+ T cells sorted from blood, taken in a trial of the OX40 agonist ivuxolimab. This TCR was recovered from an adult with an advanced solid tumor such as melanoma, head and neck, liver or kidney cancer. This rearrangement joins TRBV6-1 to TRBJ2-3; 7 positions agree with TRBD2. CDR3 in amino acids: CASLAAKTDTQYF. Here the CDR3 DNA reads TGTGCCAGCCTAGCGGCAAAAACAGATACGCAGTATTTT.